The T cell receptor beta chain described here comes from a study of PD-1 blockade in classical Hodgkin lymphoma. Study-wide findings and caveats: Patients starting nivolumab less than 1 year after ASCT had lower diversity and were excluded from later analyses. Diminished baseline TCR diversity has been reported in newly diagnosed patients relative to healthy donors. Complete responders showed a baseline diversity that resembled the diversity of newly diagnosed patients.

The CDR3 sequence is 17 residues long. Trimming at V came to 2 bases and at J to 2 bases, leaving 10 bases not matched to a gene. CDR1 and CDR2 from the germline V gene are MDHEN and SYDVKM. Details on this clone: No antigen is known for it.

The time point here: cycle 4 day 1 (C4D1), after 5 to 7 weeks of nivolumab. After autologous stem cell transplantation all patients relapsed, and prior brentuximab vedotin exposure differed between cohorts. TCRdb keeps only in-frame clones here, not all; method: immunoSEQ multiplex PCR. The sample contains approximately 89,000 clones, approximately 83% of which appear only once. This TCR derives from a human donor with classical Hodgkin lymphoma. The chain is built from TRBV28 and TRBJ2-7; TRBD1 aligns across 9 bases. Here the sequenced sample was peripheral blood mononuclear cells (PBMCs), taken before the fourth cycle of nivolumab. The CDR3 DNA follows: TGTGCCAGCAGTTTAAGGACAGGGGAAAAATGGGCCTACGAGCAGTACTTC. This gives the protein CASSLRTGEKWAYEQYF.